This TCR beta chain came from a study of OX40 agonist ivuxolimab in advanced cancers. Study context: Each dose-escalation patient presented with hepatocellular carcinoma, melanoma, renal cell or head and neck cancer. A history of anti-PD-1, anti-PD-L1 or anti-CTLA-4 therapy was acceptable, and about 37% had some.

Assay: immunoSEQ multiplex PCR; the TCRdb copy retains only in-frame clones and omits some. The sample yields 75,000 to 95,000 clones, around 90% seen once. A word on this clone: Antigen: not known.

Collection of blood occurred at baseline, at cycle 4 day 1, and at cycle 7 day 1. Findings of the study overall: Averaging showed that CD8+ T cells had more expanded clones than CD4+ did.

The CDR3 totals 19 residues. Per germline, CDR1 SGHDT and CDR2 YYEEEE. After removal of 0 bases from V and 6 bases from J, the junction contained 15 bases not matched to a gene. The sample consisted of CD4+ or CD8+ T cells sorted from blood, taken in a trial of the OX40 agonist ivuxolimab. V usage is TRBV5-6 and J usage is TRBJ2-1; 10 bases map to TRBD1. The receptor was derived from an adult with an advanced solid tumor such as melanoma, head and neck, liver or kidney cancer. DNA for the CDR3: TGTGCCAGCAGCTTGGTACGCCCCGGTACGGACAGGGGGGGCAATGAGCAGTTCTTC. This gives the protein CASSLVRPGTDRGGNEQFF.